This TCR beta chain was documented in a study of graft-versus-host responses after intestinal transplantation. V lost 0 bases, J lost 9 bases, and 9 bases stayed unmatched. Germline CDR1 MGHRA, CDR2 YSYEKL. This CDR3 region has 16 residues. Notes on the study in general: Subjects displaying graft-donor T cell macrochimerism possessed elevated graft-versus-host to host-versus-graft clonal ratios inside allografts.

The data were produced by immunoSEQ multiplex PCR, yet TCRdb's version contains in-frame clones alone and is incomplete. The sample includes about 82,000 clones, 90% to 95% seen only once; the top ten take 0.1%. A note on this clone: The antigen remains undetermined.

This sequence originates from a human donor who received an intestinal transplant. Sequences were derived from unstimulated CD4+ T cells sorted from spleen or lymph node cells, sampled before intestinal transplant. This rearrangement joins TRBV4-1 to TRBJ2-1; 9 nucleotides align to TRBD1. CDR3 coding DNA: TGCGCCAGCAGCCAAGATTGGAACAGGGGGCGCATTGAGCAGTTCTTC. Residues: CASSQDWNRGRIEQFF.